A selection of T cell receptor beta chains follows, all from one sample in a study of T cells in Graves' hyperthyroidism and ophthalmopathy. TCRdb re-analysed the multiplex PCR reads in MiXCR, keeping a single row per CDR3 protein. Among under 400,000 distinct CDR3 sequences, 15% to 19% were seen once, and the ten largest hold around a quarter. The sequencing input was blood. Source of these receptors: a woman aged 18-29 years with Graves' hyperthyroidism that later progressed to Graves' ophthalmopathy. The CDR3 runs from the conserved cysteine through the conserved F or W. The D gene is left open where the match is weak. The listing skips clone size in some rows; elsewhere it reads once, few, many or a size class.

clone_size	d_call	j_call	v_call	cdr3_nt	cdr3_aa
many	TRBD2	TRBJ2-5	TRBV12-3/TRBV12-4	TGTGCCAGCAGTTTCGGTATTAGCGGGAGCGGAGAGACCCAGTACTTC	CASSFGISGSGETQYF
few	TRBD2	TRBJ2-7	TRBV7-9	TGTGCCAGCAGCCCCCAGAGCGGGAGCGGTTCTTACGAGCAGTACTTC	CASSPQSGSGSYEQYF
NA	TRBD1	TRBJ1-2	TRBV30	TGTGCCTCCCCAGGGGGCGCGGGCTACACCTTC	CASPGGAGYTF
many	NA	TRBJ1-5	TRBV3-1	TGTGCCAGCAGCCAAGTGAACGAGAAGCAGCCCCAGCATTTT	CASSQVNEKQPQHF
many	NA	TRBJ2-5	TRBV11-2	TGTGCCAGCAGCCGCGGGACATTCGCTGAATCCCAGTACTTC	CASSRGTFAESQYF
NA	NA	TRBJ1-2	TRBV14	TGTGCCAGCAGCCCTTGGGCAGGGGCCAACTATGGCTACACCTTC	CASSPWAGANYGYTF
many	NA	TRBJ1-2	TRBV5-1	TGCGCCAGCAGCTTAATTCAGGGAGGGGAACTCTATGGCTACACCTTC	CASSLIQGGELYGYTF
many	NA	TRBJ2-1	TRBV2	TGTGCCAGCAGTCGCACAGAGAGCTCCTACAATGAGCAGTTCTTC	CASSRTESSYNEQFF
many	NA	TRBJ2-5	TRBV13	TGTGCCAGCAGCTTCCTTGGTGGGGCGGAAGAGACCCAGTACTTC	CASSFLGGAEETQYF
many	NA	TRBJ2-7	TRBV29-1	TGCAGCGTGTTATCAGGGACCGAGCAGTACTTC	CSVLSGTEQYF
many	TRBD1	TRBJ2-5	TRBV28	TGTGCCAGCAGTTTAGGGACAGGGGTCTCTGAGACCCAGTACTTC	CASSLGTGVSETQYF
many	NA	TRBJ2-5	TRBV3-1	TGTGCCAGCAGCCAAGCGAGGCAAGAGACCCAGTACTTC	CASSQARQETQYF
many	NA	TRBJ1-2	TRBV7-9	TGTGCCAGCAGCTTAGCGAGACAGCTCCCGGACTACACCTTC	CASSLARQLPDYTF
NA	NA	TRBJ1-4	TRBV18	TGTGCCAGCTCACCACAAGGGTACGTGCGTGAAAAACTGTTTTTT	CASSPQGYVREKLFF
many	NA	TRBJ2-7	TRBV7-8	TGTGCCAGCAGCTTAAGCAGGGGCGGGCCGTTGGGCGAGCAGTACTTC	CASSLSRGGPLGEQYF
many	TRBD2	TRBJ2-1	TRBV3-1	TGTGCCAGCAGCCAAGGACTAGCGGGATTCAAGGGCAATGAGCAGTTCTTC	CASSQGLAGFKGNEQFF
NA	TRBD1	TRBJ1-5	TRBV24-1	TGTGCCACCAGTGATTCGGACAGGGACAATCAGCCCCAGCATTTT	CATSDSDRDNQPQHF
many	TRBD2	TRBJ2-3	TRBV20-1	TGCAGTGCTAGAAAGACTAGCGGGGAGTATACGCAGTATTTT	CSARKTSGEYTQYF
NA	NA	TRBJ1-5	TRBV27	TGTGCCAGCAGTTTAGGGAGCGCGAATCAGCCCCAGCATTTT	CASSLGSANQPQHF
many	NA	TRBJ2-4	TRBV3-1	TGTGCCAGCAGCCAAATGGGGGCCAAAAACATTCAGTACTTC	CASSQMGAKNIQYF
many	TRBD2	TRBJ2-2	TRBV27	TGTGCCAGCAGATCCGGGCGGGAGCTCACCGGGGAGCTGTTTTTT	CASRSGRELTGELFF
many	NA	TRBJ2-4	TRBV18	TGTGCCAGCTCACCGGGGATGCAGAAAAACATTCAGTACTTC	CASSPGMQKNIQYF
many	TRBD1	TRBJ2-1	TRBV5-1	TGCGCCAGCAGCTTGGAGGGGGCCTTGGGAAATGAGCAGTTCTTC	CASSLEGALGNEQFF
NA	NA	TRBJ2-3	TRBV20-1	TGCAGTGCTAGGGGGTGGGGGCGGGATACGCAGTATTTT	CSARGWGRDTQYF
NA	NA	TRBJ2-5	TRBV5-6	TGTGCCAGCAGCTTGGGTCCGGCGGCGGAGGAGACCCAGTACTTC	CASSLGPAAEETQYF
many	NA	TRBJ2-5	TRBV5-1	TGCGCCAGCAGCTTGGATCGGTTACGGCTCCCGGTAGAGACCCAGTACTTC	CASSLDRLRLPVETQYF
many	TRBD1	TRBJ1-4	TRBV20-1	TGCAGTGCTAGAGGGGGACAGCGGACAACTAATGAAAAACTGTTTTTT	CSARGGQRTTNEKLFF
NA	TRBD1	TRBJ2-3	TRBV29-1	TGCAGCGCCGACAGGGGATTTCCAGATACGCAGTATTTT	CSADRGFPDTQYF
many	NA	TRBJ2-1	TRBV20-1	TGCAGTGCTAGTAGGGCGGGAACTCACAATGAGCAGTTCTTC	CSASRAGTHNEQFF
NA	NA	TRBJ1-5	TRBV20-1	TGCAGTGCTTCGAGGGGTTCTCGGCAGCCCCAGCATTTT	CSASRGSRQPQHF
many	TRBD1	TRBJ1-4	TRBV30	TGTGCCTGGGATTTTGAGGGACAGGCTAATGAAAAACTGTTTTTT	CAWDFEGQANEKLFF
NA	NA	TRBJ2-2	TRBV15	TGTGCCACCAGCAGAGGGATTTCAGGGGCCGGGGAGCTGTTTTTT	CATSRGISGAGELFF
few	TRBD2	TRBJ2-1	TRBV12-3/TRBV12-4	TGTGCCACCGCGCGTCCAGCGGGAGGCAATGAGCAGTTCTTC	CATARPAGGNEQFF
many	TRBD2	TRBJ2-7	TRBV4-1	TGTGCCAGCAGTCCGGGACTAGCGGGTGCCTACGAGCAGTACTTC	CASSPGLAGAYEQYF
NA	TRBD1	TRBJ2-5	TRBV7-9	TGTGCCAGCAGCCGGGACAGGGGGGAGTATAGGGAGACCCAGTACTTC	CASSRDRGEYRETQYF
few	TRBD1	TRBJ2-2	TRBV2	TGTGCCAGCAGTCCCTCTCGACAGGGGGGAGAGCTGTTTTTT	CASSPSRQGGELFF
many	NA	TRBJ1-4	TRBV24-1	TGTGCCACCAGTGAGGGAGAAAAACTGTTTTTT	CATSEGEKLFF
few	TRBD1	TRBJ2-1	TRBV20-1	TGCAGTGCTAGAGGCCGGACAGGGGATGAAGAAAACTCCTACAATGAGCAGTTCTTC	CSARGRTGDEENSYNEQFF
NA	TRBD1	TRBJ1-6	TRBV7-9	TGTGCCAGCAGCTTTACGGGACAGAATTCACCCCTCCACTTT	CASSFTGQNSPLHF
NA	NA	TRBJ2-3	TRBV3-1	TGTGCCAGCAGCCAAGATAGACTCAACACAGATACGCAGTATTTT	CASSQDRLNTDTQYF
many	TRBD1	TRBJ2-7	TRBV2	TGTGCCAGCAAGGGCAGGGGGCTGGGCGAGCAGTACTTC	CASKGRGLGEQYF
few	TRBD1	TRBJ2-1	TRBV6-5	TGTGCCAGCAGTTCCTCCGGACAGGGTTCCTACAATGAGCAGTTCTTC	CASSSSGQGSYNEQFF
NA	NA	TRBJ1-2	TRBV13	TGTGCCAGCAGCATGAAGTATAGGACAATCAACTATGGCTACACCTTC	CASSMKYRTINYGYTF
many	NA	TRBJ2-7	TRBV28	TGTGCCAGCGGACCCCTCGCAACAGGAACTTTGTGGGAGCAGTACTTC	CASGPLATGTLWEQYF
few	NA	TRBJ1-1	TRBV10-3	TGTGCCATCAGTGAGTCAGCCAGGGTGAACACTGAAGCTTTCTTT	CAISESARVNTEAFF
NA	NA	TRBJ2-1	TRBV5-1	TGCGCCAGCAGCTTGGAAGGGTCGAACTACAATGAGCAGTTCTTC	CASSLEGSNYNEQFF
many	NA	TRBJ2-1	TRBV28	TGTGCCAGCAGTTTAAAGGGGCGTAATGAGCAGTTCTTC	CASSLKGRNEQFF
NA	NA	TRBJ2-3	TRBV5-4	TGTGCCAGCAGCCCTAACAGACGGGACGGTTACACAGATACGCAGTATTTT	CASSPNRRDGYTDTQYF
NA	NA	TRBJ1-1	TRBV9	TGTGCCAGCAGCGTAATGCTGGAGAACACTGAAGCTTTCTTT	CASSVMLENTEAFF